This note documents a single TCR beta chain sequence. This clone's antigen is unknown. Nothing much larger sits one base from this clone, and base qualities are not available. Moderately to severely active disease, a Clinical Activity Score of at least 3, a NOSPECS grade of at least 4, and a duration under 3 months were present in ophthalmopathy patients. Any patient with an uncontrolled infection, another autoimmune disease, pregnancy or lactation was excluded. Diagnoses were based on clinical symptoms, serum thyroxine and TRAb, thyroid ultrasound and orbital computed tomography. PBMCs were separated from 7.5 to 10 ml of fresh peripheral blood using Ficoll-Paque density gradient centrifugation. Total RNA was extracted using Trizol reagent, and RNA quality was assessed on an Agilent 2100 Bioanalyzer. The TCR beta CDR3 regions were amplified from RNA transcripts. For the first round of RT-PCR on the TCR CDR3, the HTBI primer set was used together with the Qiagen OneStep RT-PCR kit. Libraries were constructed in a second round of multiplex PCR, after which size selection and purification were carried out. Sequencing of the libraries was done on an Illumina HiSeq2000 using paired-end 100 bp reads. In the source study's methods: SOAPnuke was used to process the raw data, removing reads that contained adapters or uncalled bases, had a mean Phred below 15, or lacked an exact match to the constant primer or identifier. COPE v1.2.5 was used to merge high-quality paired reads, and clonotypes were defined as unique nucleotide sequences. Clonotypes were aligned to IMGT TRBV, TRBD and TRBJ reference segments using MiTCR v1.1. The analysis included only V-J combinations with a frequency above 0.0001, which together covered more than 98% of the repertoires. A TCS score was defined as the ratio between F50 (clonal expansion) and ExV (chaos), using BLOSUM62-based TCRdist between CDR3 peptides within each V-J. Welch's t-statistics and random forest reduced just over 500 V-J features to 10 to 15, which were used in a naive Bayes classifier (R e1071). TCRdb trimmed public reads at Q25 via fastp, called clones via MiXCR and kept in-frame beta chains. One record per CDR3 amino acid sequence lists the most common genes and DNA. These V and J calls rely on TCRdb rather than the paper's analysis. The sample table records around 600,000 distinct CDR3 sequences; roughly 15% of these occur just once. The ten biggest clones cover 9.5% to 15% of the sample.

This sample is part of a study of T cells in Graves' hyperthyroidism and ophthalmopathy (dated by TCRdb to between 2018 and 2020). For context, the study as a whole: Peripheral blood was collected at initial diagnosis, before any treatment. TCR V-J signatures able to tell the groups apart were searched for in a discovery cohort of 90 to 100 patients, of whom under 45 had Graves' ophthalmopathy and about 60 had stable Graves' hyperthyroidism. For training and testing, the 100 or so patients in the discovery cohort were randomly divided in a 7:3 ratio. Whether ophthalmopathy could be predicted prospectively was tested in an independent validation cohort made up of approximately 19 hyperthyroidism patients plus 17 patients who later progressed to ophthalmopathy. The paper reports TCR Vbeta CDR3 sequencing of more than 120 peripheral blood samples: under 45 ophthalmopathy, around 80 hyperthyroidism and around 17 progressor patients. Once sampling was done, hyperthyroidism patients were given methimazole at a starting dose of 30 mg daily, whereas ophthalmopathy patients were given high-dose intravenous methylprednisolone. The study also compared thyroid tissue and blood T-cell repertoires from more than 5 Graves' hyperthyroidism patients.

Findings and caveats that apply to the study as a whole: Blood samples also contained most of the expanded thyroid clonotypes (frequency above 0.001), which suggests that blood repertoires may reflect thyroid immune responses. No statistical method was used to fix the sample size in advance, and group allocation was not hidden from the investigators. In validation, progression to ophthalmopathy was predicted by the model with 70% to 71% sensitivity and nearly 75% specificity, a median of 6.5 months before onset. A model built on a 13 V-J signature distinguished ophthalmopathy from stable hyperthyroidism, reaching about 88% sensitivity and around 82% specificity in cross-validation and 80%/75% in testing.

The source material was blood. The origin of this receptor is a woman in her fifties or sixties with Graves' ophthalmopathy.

The CDR3: CASSLLDTGEQYF. At the DNA level, the sequence is TGTGCCAGCAGCTTGTTGGACACGGGGGAGCAGTACTTC. This chain joins TRBV7-9 to TRBJ2-7, with the D assignment possibly TRBD1 or TRBD2, given 5 matching bases for each. The CDR3 covers 13 residues, taking in both the cysteine and the phenylalanine. Only the CDR3 region is kept as DNA, spanning 39 bases read in frame from base 1. The germline V gene (reference sequence) specifies SEHNR as CDR1 and FQNEAQ as CDR2. Cut back by 3 bases and 7 bases, the V and J ends lie 13 bases apart.